This T cell receptor (beta chain) was identified in a study of human T cells and chemical hapten exposure. Looking at the study overall: An approximately 2 cm by approximately 2 cm inner upper arm patch received 2% DPC for sensitization. Patch tests of 0.01% DPC on the upper back were read at 6 days.

Time point of the sample: patch test 2, 6 weeks after DPC sensitization. As to treatment: therapeutic diphenylcyclopropenone sensitization with weekly scalp DPC. Unique molecular identifiers were affixed to discrete cDNA molecules within the library. TCRdb recomputed calls from the RACE reads with MiXCR, one row per CDR3 protein. There are about 94,000 distinct CDR3 sequences in the sample; about 9% occur only once, and 2% to 2.5% lies in the top ten. The CDR3 has 13 residues. Trimming cost V 1 base and J 5 bases; bases outside gene matches: 2. This receptor was identified in a woman aged 40 to 50 with alopecia areata. Some clones in this sample may be carry-over from other donors' samples. Sequencing used whole blood, obtained in connection with sensitization to the hapten diphenylcyclopropenone (DPC). The chain joins TRBV12-3 or TRBV12-4 to TRBJ2-7; 7 nucleotides match TRBD2. As DNA, the CDR3 is TGTGCCAGCAGTTTAGGGGAGGGCCACGAGCAGTACTTC. It yields the protein CASSLGEGHEQYF.